The next 30 T cell receptor beta chains were all read from a single sample in a study of prognosis after radiotherapy for stage I lung cancer. From genomic DNA, two-round multiplex PCR was used to amplify TCR beta CDR3. First-round PCR amplification was performed with primers specific to each TRBV and TRBJ gene. TCRdb reprocessed the multiplex PCR reads with MiXCR, giving one entry per CDR3 protein. The data show roughly 30,000 distinct CDR3 sequences, roughly 40% seen once. The sample here was PBMCs, taken before or after stereotactic body radiation therapy (not recorded which). Receptors were obtained from a donor over 45 with non-small cell lung cancer.

CDR3 amino acids: CSAGKTGFGLSNQPQHF. CDR3 sequence (DNA): TGCAGTGCTGGCAAGACAGGGTTCGGTCTAAGCAATCAGCCCCAGCATTTT. The chain recombines TRBV20-1 with TRBJ1-5; the match to TRBD1 covers 7 bases. The J segment lost 1 base and the V segment lost 5 bases, leaving 14 bases of the junction unmatched. Germline V gene sequence: CDR1 DFQATT, CDR2 SNEGSKA (reference sequence). This CDR3 contains 17 residues.

Ten or more counts support this clonotype. This rearrangement joins TRBV5-5 to TRBJ1-4, with 9 positions matching TRBD1. CDR1 is SGHKS, CDR2 YYEKEE, per germline (reference sequence). This CDR3 comprises 15 residues. J gave up 5 bases and V 0 bases, and 2 bases lay outside the gene matches. The CDR3 nucleotides are TGTGCCAGCAGCTTGGGGGACAGGGAGAATGAAAAACTGTTTTTT. This codes for CASSLGDRENEKLFF.

This chain connects TRBV24-1 to TRBJ2-7; TRBD1 aligns across 7 bases. This CDR3 region has 18 residues. V shed 0 bases and J 2 bases; nucleotides not matched to a gene: 12. Germline V gives CDR1 KGHDR, CDR2 SFDVKD. The CDR3 DNA reads TGTGCCACCAGTGATTTGGATTACAGGGGCGCGCTAACCTACGAGCAGTACTTC. Amino acid sequence: CATSDLDYRGALTYEQYF.

This clonotype was counted between two and nine times. The J gene is TRBJ2-1, the V gene TRBV11-2, with a tentative D call TRBD2 (6 bases). The germline V gene has CDR1 SGHAT and CDR2 FQNNGV. V dropped 3 bases and J dropped 12 bases, with 9 bases sitting between them. CDR3 size: 11 residues. Written as DNA, the CDR3 is TGTGCCAGCAGCTTGGAGGGTGGGCAGTTCTTC. Its translation: CASSLEGGQFF.

This clonotype was picked up many times. This rearrangement joins TRBV5-5 to TRBJ1-4; 8 bases match TRBD1. V trimming: 2 bases; J trimming: 7 bases; junction bases outside the gene matches: 16. CDR3 length: 18 residues. The germline V gene encodes CDR1 SGHKS and CDR2 YYEKEE (reference sequence). The CDR3 DNA follows: TGTGCCAGCAGCTTAAGTACACAGGGGGACCTGACGGGTGAAAAACTGTTTTTT. Protein sequence: CASSLSTQGDLTGEKLFF.

A remark on this clonotype: It is likely a read error: a sequence one base away is far more abundant. This chain uses TRBV6-2 or TRBV6-3 with TRBJ2-7; 11 bases line up with TRBD2. With 5 bases clipped from V and 6 bases from J, the junction kept 6 bases outside the gene matches. CDR1 is MNHEY, CDR2 SVGEGT, per germline. CDR3 length: 14 amino acids. The CDR3 DNA is TGTGCCAGCAGTCATGTACTAGCGGGAGTCGAGCAGTACTTC. This gives the protein CASSHVLAGVEQYF.

Comments on this clonotype: A far larger clone is off by one base, so a read error is likely. The rearrangement joins TRBV6-5 to TRBJ1-5; tentatively, D is TRBD1 (5 bases). V was cut by 6 bases and J by 4 bases, with 28 bases left in between. From germline, CDR1 is MNHEY and CDR2 SVGAGI. The CDR3 sequence is 19 residues long. CDR3 sequence: CASRPDSTWDGPHNQPQHF. CDR3 in DNA: TGTGCCAGCAGACCCGATTCCACCTGGGACGGACCTCATAATCAGCCCCAGCATTTT.

This clonotype was seen a single time. J is TRBJ1-5 and V is TRBV20-1; D is possibly TRBD1 (5 bases). This CDR3 is 16 amino acids long. Germline CDR1 and CDR2: DFQATT and SNEGSKA (reference sequence). The V gene lost 6 bases and the J gene lost 0 bases, with 18 bases spanning the gap. CDR3 amino acids: CSACPPGDYSNQPQHF. As DNA, the CDR3 is TGCAGTGCATGCCCACCCGGGGACTATAGCAATCAGCCCCAGCATTTT.

About this clonotype: This may be a read error, as it is one base from a much larger clone. V gene TRBV29-1 combines with J gene TRBJ1-1, with D perhaps TRBD1 (6 bases). This CDR3 is 13 amino acids long. The germline V gene encodes CDR1 SQVTM and CDR2 ANQGSEA. This chain's CDR3 is CSVVSGVDTESFF. The DNA for the CDR3 is TGCAGCGTTGTGTCAGGGGTGGACACTGAATCTTTCTTT.

V and J are TRBV11-2 and TRBJ2-7; D gene uncertain. The CDR3 sequence is 11 residues long. V dropped 5 bases and J dropped 7 bases, with 9 bases sitting between them. Germline CDR1 SGHAT, CDR2 FQNNGV. The CDR3 bases are TGTGCCAGCAGCAATTTGGGGGAGCAGTACTTC. Residues: CASSNLGEQYF. The full variable domain, rest sourced from reference TRBV11-2 and TRBJ2-7, is EAGVAQSPRYKIIEKRQSVAFWCNPISGHATLYWYQQILGQGPKLLIQFQNNGVVDDSQLPKDRFSAERLKGVDSTLKIQPAKLEDSAVYLCASSNLGEQYFGPGTRLTVT.

This clonotype has ten or more counts. This chain uses TRBV5-5 with TRBJ2-3; 10 bases agree with TRBD2. The CDR3 spans 16 residues. V lost 4 bases, J lost 6 bases, and 11 bases stayed unmatched. Germline CDR1 is SGHKS and CDR2 is YYEKEE (reference sequence). The CDR3 reads CASSPWGAGGYDTQYF. The CDR3 DNA reads TGTGCCAGCAGCCCATGGGGAGCGGGAGGGTACGATACGCAGTATTTT.

On this clonotype itself: A single base separates this from a much larger clone, so it may be a read error. The V call is TRBV20-1, the J call TRBJ2-7, with TRBD2 matching 13 bases. Germline trimming cut 6 bases from V and 5 bases from J; bases unmatched to any gene: 13. The CDR3 totals 16 residues. Germline CDR1 reads DFQATT; CDR2 reads SNEGSKA (reference sequence). This CDR3 is CSATSLAGGAGDEQYF. CDR3 nucleotides: TGCAGTGCCACCTCACTAGCGGGGGGGGCTGGGGACGAGCAGTACTTC.

With respect to this clonotype: A far larger clone is one nucleotide away, so this likely arose from a read error. The V call is TRBV7-8, the J call TRBJ2-7; D gene unclear. The CDR3 is made up of 15 amino acids. Germline-derived CDR1 and CDR2 are SGHVS and FQNEAQ. Trimming cost V 6 bases and J 4 bases, with 19 bases left between them. The CDR3 sequence is CASSLSAQVLYEQYF. CDR3 coding DNA: TGTGCCAGCAGTTTATCGGCCCAGGTACTATACGAGCAGTACTTC.

The rearrangement joins TRBV7-2 to TRBJ2-3, with TRBD2 matching 11 bases. Germline trimming cut 7 bases from V and 0 bases from J; bases unmatched to any gene: 3. Germline assignment: CDR1 SGHTA and CDR2 FQGNSA. The CDR3 is made up of 15 amino acids. The CDR3 here is CASKLAGVSTDTQYF. CDR3 DNA: TGTGCCAGCAAACTAGCGGGAGTTAGCACAGATACGCAGTATTTT.

This clonotype was counted once. The chain is built from TRBV6-9 and TRBJ2-3, with D possibly matching TRBD2 (6 bases). The CDR3 runs to 16 residues. Germline CDR1 reads MNHGY; CDR2 reads SVAAGI. V gave up 3 bases and J gave up 1 base, with 14 bases separating them. The chain's CDR3 is CASSYRCRECTDTQYF. CDR3 in DNA: TGTGCCAGCAGTTACCGGTGTCGGGAGTGCACAGATACGCAGTATTTT.

This clonotype showed up many times. The J gene is TRBJ2-2, the V gene TRBV20-1; D gene unclear. V lost 3 bases and J lost 6, with 11 bases in between. This CDR3 is built from 13 residues. Per germline, CDR1 DFQATT and CDR2 SNEGSKA (reference sequence). CDR3 region: CSASLHSSGELFF. CDR3 nucleotides: TGCAGTGCTAGTCTACACTCTTCCGGGGAGCTGTTTTTT.

This clonotype occurred many times. The rearrangement links TRBV6-1 to TRBJ2-5; a weak D match, TRBD1 (6 bases). This CDR3 spans 14 amino acids. The V gene lost 7 bases and the J gene lost 4 bases, with 16 bases spanning the gap. CDR1 and CDR2 (germline): MNHNS, SASEGT. CDR3 sequence: CASIAHDRLETQYF. DNA for the CDR3: TGTGCCAGCATCGCACACGACAGGCTAGAGACCCAGTACTTC.

V usage is TRBV7-2 and J usage is TRBJ2-1; 14 bases are a match to TRBD2. CDR1 is SGHTA, CDR2 FQGNSA, per germline. J was trimmed by 8 bases and V by 5 bases; bases with no gene match: 11. There are 17 residues in the CDR3. CDR3 residues: CASSAQRLAGGPDEQFF. CDR3 DNA sequence: TGTGCCAGCAGCGCCCAGCGACTAGCGGGAGGGCCCGATGAGCAGTTCTTC. Together with reference TRBV7-2 and TRBJ2-1, the CDR3 gives the full variable domain: GAGVSQSPSNKVTEKGKDVELRCDPISGHTALYWYRQSLGQGLEFLIYFQGNSAPDKSGLPSDRFSAERTGGSVSTLTIQRTQQEDSAVYLCASSAQRLAGGPDEQFFGPGTRLTVL.

This clonotype was seen many times. The chain links TRBV18 to TRBJ1-2; 9 bases match TRBD1. This CDR3 has 16 residues. Germline V gene data show CDR1 as KGHSH and CDR2 as LQKENI. The V gene end was trimmed by 5 bases and the J gene end by 1 base; junction bases not matched to a gene: 8. The CDR3 region is CASSSGQGVLNYGYTF. CDR3 DNA sequence: TGTGCCAGCTCATCGGGACAGGGAGTCCTTAACTATGGCTACACCTTC.

There are many counts of this clonotype. This chain uses TRBV2 with TRBJ1-1; D may be TRBD1 (6 bases). Trimming cost V 1 base and J 5 bases, with 14 bases left between them. The CDR3 runs to 15 residues. The V gene's germline CDR1 is SNHLY and CDR2 FYNNEI. DNA of the CDR3: TGTGCCAGCAGTGAAGGACAGGCGGGGCAGACTGAAGCTTTCTTT. Its translation is CASSEGQAGQTEAFF.

The rearrangement links TRBV7-2 to TRBJ1-6; TRBD1 is a possible D gene (6 bases). Trimming removed 4 bases at V and 8 bases at J, with 6 bases between. The CDR3 consists of 12 residues. Germline CDR1 SGHTA, CDR2 FQGNSA. DNA for the CDR3: TGTGCCAGCAGCTCAGGGGATTCACCCCTCCACTTT. Translated: CASSSGDSPLHF. Using reference TRBV7-2 and TRBJ1-6 for the parts outside the CDR3, the full variable domain is GAGVSQSPSNKVTEKGKDVELRCDPISGHTALYWYRQSLGQGLEFLIYFQGNSAPDKSGLPSDRFSAERTGGSVSTLTIQRTQQEDSAVYLCASSSGDSPLHFGNGTRLTVT.

This sequence joins TRBV20-1 and TRBJ2-2; D is ambiguous. The length of the CDR3 is 13 residues. Trimming removed 2 bases at V and 5 bases at J, with 9 bases between. Germline values: CDR1 DFQATT, CDR2 SNEGSKA (reference sequence). The CDR3 bases are TGCAGTGCTAGACTCCCCTTGACCGGGGAGCTGTTTTTT. Translating gives CSARLPLTGELFF.

As regards this clonotype: At one end, the junction sequence differs from germline, possibly due to a read error. The chain couples TRBV5-1 to TRBJ2-2, with D possibly TRBD1 on 5 matching bases. This CDR3 region has 14 residues. Germline values: CDR1 SGHRS, CDR2 YFSETQ. The CDR3 DNA reads TGCGCTAGCAGCTTTGAAGGGGATCCCGGGGAGCTGTTTTTT. Translated, it gives CASSFEGDPGELFF.

The rearrangement joins TRBV11-2 to TRBJ2-2; 13 nucleotides match TRBD2. This CDR3 has 15 amino acids. Germline V gene lookup returns CDR1 SGHAT and CDR2 FQNNGV. V dropped 5 bases and J dropped 5; count of bases not matched to a gene: 2. The CDR3 DNA reads as TGTGCCAGCAGCACGGGACTAGCGGGGACCGGGGAGCTGTTTTTT. Translation: CASSTGLAGTGELFF.

V is TRBV28 and J is TRBJ2-7; unclear D gene. From germline, CDR1 is MDHEN and CDR2 SYDVKM. The CDR3 runs to 12 residues. The V end lost 3 bases, the J end lost 3 bases, and 6 bases lay between the germline ends. DNA of the CDR3: TGTGCCAGCAGTTTTCTGGACTACGAGCAGTACTTC. This translates into CASSFLDYEQYF.

The CDR3 DNA follows: TGTGCCAGCAGCTTGACTAGCGGGGGGGCGAGCGCAGATACGCAGTATTTT. This translates into CASSLTSGGASADTQYF. The rearrangement joins TRBV5-4 to TRBJ2-3; 13 bases agree with TRBD2. Trimming removed 1 base from V and 4 bases from J; junction bases left unmatched: 6. Germline lookup yields CDR1 SGHNT and CDR2 YYREEE (reference sequence). This CDR3 region has 17 residues.

This clonotype was counted between two and nine times. With only one base between it and a far larger clone, this is likely a read error. This chain links TRBV6-9 with TRBJ2-2; D is perhaps TRBD2 (5 bases). The CDR3 has 13 residues. The V gene's germline CDR1 is MNHGY and CDR2 SVAAGI. The CDR3 protein is CASSYALPGEPFF. The DNA for the CDR3 is TGTGCCAGCAGTTACGCTTTACCCGGGGAGCCGTTTTTT.

For this clonotype: A read error may explain this, as a much larger clone is one base away. The chain employs TRBV2 and TRBJ2-5, with no clear D. Between the trimmed V and J ends, which lost 8 bases and 1 base, there was a span of 8 bases. In germline, CDR1 is SNHLY, CDR2 FYNNEI. The CDR3 contains 12 residues. The CDR3 nucleotides read TGTGCCAGCGACGAAATCCAAGAGACCCAGTACTTC. This translates into CASDEIQETQYF.

The CDR3 sequence is CASSLSGRIGQPQHF. The CDR3 DNA follows: TGTGCCAGCAGTTTATCGGGAAGGATTGGTCAGCCCCAGCATTTT. The chain recombines TRBV12-3 or TRBV12-4 with TRBJ1-5, with D unclear. CDR3 length: 15 residues. V was cut by 2 bases and J by 6 bases, with 14 bases left in between.

This clonotype was picked up many times. This rearrangement joins TRBV6-5 to TRBJ2-3, with D possibly TRBD2 on 6 matching bases. Between the trimmed V and J ends, which lost 2 bases and 5 bases, there was a span of 14 bases. Germline V gives CDR1 MNHEY, CDR2 SVGAGI. The CDR3 extends over 15 amino acids. CDR3 sequence: CASSYGREFGDTQYF. The CDR3 nucleotides are TGTGCCAGCAGTTACGGTCGGGAGTTTGGAGATACGCAGTATTTT.